This record covers a single T cell receptor (beta chain). Sequencing used immunoSEQ multiplex PCR; TCRdb keeps in-frame clones, though not all of them. The sample has about 190,000 clones; roughly 89% are singletons. This specimen belongs to a study of blood T cell repertoires in COVID-19. Overall study context: Sites in the United States, Italy and Spain provided acute and convalescent COVID-19 samples. T cells, B-cell-depleted T cells, or PBMCs supplied cDNA or gDNA.

Sequencing was performed on peripheral blood. This clonotype was sampled from a man aged 35-49 years with acute or convalescent COVID-19.

DNA of the CDR3: TGTGCCAGCAGCTGGGGAAACAGGGGGCCCGGCAATGAGCAGTTCTTC. Its protein is CASSWGNRGPGNEQFF. This chain uses TRBV5-4 with TRBJ2-1; 9 nucleotides match TRBD1. The CDR3 is 16 residues long. V shed 3 bases, J shed 6 bases, and the junction held 10 bases outside the gene matches. Germline V gives CDR1 SGHNT, CDR2 YYREEE (reference sequence). Full variable domain (rest looked up from reference TRBV5-4 and TRBJ2-1): ETGVTQSPTHLIKTRGQQVTLRCSSQSGHNTVSWYQQALGQGPQFIFQYYREEENGRGNFPPRFSGLQFPNYSSELNVNALELDDSALYLCASSWGNRGPGNEQFFGPGTRLTVL.